This T cell receptor (beta chain) was captured in a study of cytomegalovirus exposure and HLA in healthy donors. Study overall: One earlier analysis, a look at roughly 180 million T cells, found approximately 120 million unique TCR beta sequences. The early release's HLA-typed donors yielded 78 million or so unique TCRs.

CDR3 size: 15 residues. The PCR ran on 60 Vbeta and 13 Jbeta primers. Clones were sequenced by immunoSEQ multiplex PCR, and TCRdb holds only the in-frame ones, with some missing. The sample has under 120,000 clones, approximately 66% seen once. The material sequenced was PBMCs. V usage is TRBV12-1 and J usage is TRBJ2-5; the D call of TRBD2 is as the table states it, not checked on the DNA. TRBV12-1 is a known pseudogene. The TCR originated in a man aged 40-49 years in good health and CMV-seropositive. Written as DNA, the CDR3 is TGTGCCGGAACAACTCGAGAGACCCGAGGTGAGACCCAGTACTTC. Translation: CAGTTRETRGETQYF.